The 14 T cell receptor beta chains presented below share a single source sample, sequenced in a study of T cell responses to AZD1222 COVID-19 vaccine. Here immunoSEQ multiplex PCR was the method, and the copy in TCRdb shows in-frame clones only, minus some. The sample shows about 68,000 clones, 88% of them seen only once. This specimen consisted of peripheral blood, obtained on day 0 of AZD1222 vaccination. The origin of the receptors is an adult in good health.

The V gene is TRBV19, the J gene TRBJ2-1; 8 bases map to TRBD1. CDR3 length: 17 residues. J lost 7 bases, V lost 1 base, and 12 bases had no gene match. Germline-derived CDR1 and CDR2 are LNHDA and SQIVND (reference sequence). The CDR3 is CASSIARGTGVPNEQFF. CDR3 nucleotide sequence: TGTGCCAGTAGTATAGCTAGAGGGACAGGTGTACCAAATGAGCAGTTCTTC.

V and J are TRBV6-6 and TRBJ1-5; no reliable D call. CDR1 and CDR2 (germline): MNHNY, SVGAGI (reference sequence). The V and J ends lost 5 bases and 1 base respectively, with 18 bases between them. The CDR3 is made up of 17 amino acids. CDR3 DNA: TGTGCCAGCAGTCTTGACACTCCTGCCCTCAGCAATCAGCCCCAGCATTTT. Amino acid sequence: CASSLDTPALSNQPQHF.

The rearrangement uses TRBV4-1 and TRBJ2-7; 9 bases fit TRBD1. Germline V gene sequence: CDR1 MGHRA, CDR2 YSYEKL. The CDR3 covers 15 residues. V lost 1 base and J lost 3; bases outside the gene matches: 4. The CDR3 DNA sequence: TGCGCCAGCAGCCAAGGGACAGGGGAGAACTACGAGCAGTACTTC. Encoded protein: CASSQGTGENYEQYF.

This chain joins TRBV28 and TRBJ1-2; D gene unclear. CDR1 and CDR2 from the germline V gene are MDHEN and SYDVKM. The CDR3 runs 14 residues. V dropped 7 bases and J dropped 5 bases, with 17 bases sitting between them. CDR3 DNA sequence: TGTGCCAGCACCTCCGGACCAAGATTATATGGCTACACCTTC. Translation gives CASTSGPRLYGYTF.

The CDR3 spells CAWSVGETQYF. The CDR3 DNA reads as TGTGCCTGGAGTGTAGGTGAGACCCAGTACTTC. The chain links TRBV30 to TRBJ2-5; no clear D. The CDR3 sequence is 11 residues long. V lost 0 bases and J 5 bases, leaving 4 bases between the germline ends. Germline CDR1 reads GTSNPN; CDR2 reads SVGIG (reference sequence).

The CDR3: CASSPSRANTDTQYF. CDR3 sequence (DNA): TGTGCCAGCAGCCCTAGCCGAGCTAACACAGATACGCAGTATTTT. The rearrangement joins TRBV3-1 (or the pseudogene TRBV3-2) to TRBJ2-3; D might be TRBD2 (5 bases). Germline V gene data show CDR1 as LGHDT and CDR2 as YNNKEL (reference sequence). Trimming pared 4 bases from V and 2 bases from J, leaving 13 bases between. There are 15 residues in the CDR3.

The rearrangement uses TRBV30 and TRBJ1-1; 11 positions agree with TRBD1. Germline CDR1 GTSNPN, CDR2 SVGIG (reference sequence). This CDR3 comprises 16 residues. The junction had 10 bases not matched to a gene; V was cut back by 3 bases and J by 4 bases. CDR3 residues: CAWSDPGTGGTTEAFF. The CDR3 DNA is TGTGCCTGGAGCGACCCCGGGACAGGGGGTACCACTGAAGCTTTCTTT.

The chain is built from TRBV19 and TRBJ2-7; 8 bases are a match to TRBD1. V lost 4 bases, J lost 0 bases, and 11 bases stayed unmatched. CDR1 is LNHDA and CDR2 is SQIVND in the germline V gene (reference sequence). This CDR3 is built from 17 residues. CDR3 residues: CASSTRTGSPSSYEQYF. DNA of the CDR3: TGTGCCAGTAGTACCAGGACAGGGTCTCCCTCCTCCTACGAGCAGTACTTC.

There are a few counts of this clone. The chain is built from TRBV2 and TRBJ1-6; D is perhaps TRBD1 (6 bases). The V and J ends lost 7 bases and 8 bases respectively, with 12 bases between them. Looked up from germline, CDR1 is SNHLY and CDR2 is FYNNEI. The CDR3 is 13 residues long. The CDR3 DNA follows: TGTGCCAGCACCAAGGGGGGGTATTCACCCCTCCACTTT. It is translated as CASTKGGYSPLHF.

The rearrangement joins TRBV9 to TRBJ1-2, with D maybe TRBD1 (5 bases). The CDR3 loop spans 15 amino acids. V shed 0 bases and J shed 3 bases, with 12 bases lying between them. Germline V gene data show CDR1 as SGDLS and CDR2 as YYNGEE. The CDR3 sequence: CASSVGGGFDYGYTF. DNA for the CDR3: TGTGCCAGCAGCGTAGGGGGCGGGTTTGACTATGGCTACACCTTC.

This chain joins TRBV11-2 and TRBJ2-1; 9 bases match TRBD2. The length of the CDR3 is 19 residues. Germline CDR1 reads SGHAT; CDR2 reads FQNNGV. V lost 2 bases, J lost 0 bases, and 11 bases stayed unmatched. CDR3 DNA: TGTGCCAGCAGCTTATATAGTCTAGCGGGAACCTACTCCTACAATGAGCAGTTCTTC. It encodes CASSLYSLAGTYSYNEQFF. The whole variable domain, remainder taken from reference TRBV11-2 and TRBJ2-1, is EAGVAQSPRYKIIEKRQSVAFWCNPISGHATLYWYQQILGQGPKLLIQFQNNGVVDDSQLPKDRFSAERLKGVDSTLKIQPAKLEDSAVYLCASSLYSLAGTYSYNEQFFGPGTRLTVL.

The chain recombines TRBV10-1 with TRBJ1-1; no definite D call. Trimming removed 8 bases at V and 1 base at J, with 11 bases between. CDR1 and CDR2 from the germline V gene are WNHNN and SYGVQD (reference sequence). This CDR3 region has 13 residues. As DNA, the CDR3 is TGCGCCAGCCGAGGCGTAGAGAACACTGAAGCTTTCTTT. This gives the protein CASRGVENTEAFF.

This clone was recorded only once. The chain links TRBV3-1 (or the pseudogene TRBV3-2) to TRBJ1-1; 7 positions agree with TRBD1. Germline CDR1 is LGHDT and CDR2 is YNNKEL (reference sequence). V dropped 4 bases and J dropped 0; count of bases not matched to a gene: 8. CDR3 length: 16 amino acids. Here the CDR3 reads CASSPRQGRLNTEAFF. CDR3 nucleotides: TGTGCCAGCAGCCCTAGACAGGGACGATTGAACACTGAAGCTTTCTTT.

This chain's CDR3 is CASSPTRGGEGEKLFF. The CDR3, as DNA: TGTGCCAGCAGCCCCACCCGTGGGGGTGAGGGTGAAAAACTGTTTTTT. V usage is TRBV7-9 and J usage is TRBJ1-4, with a weak D call TRBD1 (5 bases). The CDR3 is 16 residues long. V was cut by 5 bases and J by 7 bases, with 20 bases left in between. The germline gives CDR1 SEHNR, CDR2 FQNEAQ (reference sequence).